The 23 T cell receptor beta chains in this list originate from one sample, sequenced in a study of regulatory T cells in long-lasting Graves disease. iRepertoire HTBI primers and Arm-PCR of CDR3 regions built TCR beta libraries. Using its own MiXCR run on the multiplex PCR reads, TCRdb lists one record per CDR3 protein. The sample lists roughly 250,000 distinct CDR3 sequences; 18% were seen once. As to time point: newly diagnosed GD, antithyroid drugs for less than 3 months. Extracted RNA from PBMCs served as the source of the TCR library. The data were also submitted as part of a second study, on T cells in Graves' hyperthyroidism and ophthalmopathy.

The sequencing used peripheral blood mononuclear cells (PBMCs), collected at new diagnosis, from a patient treated with antithyroid drugs. The receptors shown here come from a woman in her 30s with Graves disease.

The chain carries TRBV9 and TRBJ2-6, with TRBD1 identical over 8 bases. From germline, CDR1 is SGDLS and CDR2 YYNGEE. V lost 2 bases to trimming and J lost 0 bases; unmatched junction nucleotides: 7. CDR3 length equals 18 residues. CDR3 DNA sequence: TGTGCCAGCAGCGTGCGGACAGGGATAATCTCTGGGGCCAACGTCCTGACTTTC. The encoded protein is CASSVRTGIISGANVLTF.

With regard to this clonotype: A read error likely explains this, since a far larger clone differs by one base. This rearrangement joins TRBV5-1 to TRBJ1-1; D unresolved. There are 14 residues in the CDR3. CDR1 and CDR2 (germline): SGHRS, YFSETQ. The CDR3 region has the DNA TGTGCCAGCAGCTTGGGAGAACCGCTCACTGAAGCTTTCTTT. This gives the protein CASSLGEPLTEAFF. Full variable domain (outside the CDR3, taken from reference TRBV5-1 and TRBJ1-1): KAGVTQTPRYLIKTRGQQVTLSCSPISGHRSVSWYQQTPGQGLQFLFEYFSETQRNKGNFPGRFSGRQFSNSRSEMNVSTLELGDSALYLCASSLGEPLTEAFFGQGTRLTVV.

On this clonotype: This probably arose from a read error, given a far larger clone one base away. The genes are TRBV18 and TRBJ2-1; unclear D gene. The last part of the DNA fits TRBJ2-5 better; the J call may be wrong. Germline V gene data show CDR1 as KGHSH and CDR2 as LQKENI. The CDR3 sequence is 15 residues long. The CDR3 DNA reads as TGTGCCAGCTCACCACGCTACACACGGAAAGAGACCCAGTACTTC. This sequence encodes CASSPRYTRKETQYF.

This clonotype has at least ten counts. The V and J genes are TRBV11-2 and TRBJ1-2; no reliable D call. Deletions cut 1 base from V and 6 bases from J, with 12 bases between. This CDR3 contains 14 residues. Germline CDR1 SGHAT, CDR2 FQNNGV. The CDR3 DNA follows: TGTGCCAGCAGCTTAGTGCCGGTAGAGCATGGCTACACCTTC. Translation gives CASSLVPVEHGYTF.

This clonotype was counted ten times or more. The chain is built from TRBV3-1 and TRBJ2-5, with TRBD1 identical over 9 bases. The CDR3 covers 16 residues. Trimming at V came to 4 bases and at J to 5 bases, leaving 11 bases not matched to a gene. Germline CDR1 and CDR2: LGHDT and YNNKEL (reference sequence). The DNA for the CDR3 is TGTGCCAGCAGCCCAGCAGGGACAGGGAAATGGGAGACCCAGTACTTC. It is translated as CASSPAGTGKWETQYF.

This clonotype was counted many times. The rearrangement joins TRBV20-1 to TRBJ2-7; D unresolved. CDR1 DFQATT and CDR2 SNEGSKA come from the germline V gene (reference sequence). CDR3 length: 12 residues. V lost 0 bases and J lost 6, with 9 bases in between. CDR3 bases: TGCAGTGCTAGAGATCCATTGGGCGAGCAGTACTTC. Translation gives CSARDPLGEQYF.

This clonotype was detected ten times or more. CDR3 sequence reads: CASSPQTRDTQYF. CDR3 in DNA: TGTGCCAGCAGCCCTCAGACTAGAGATACGCAGTATTTT. The genes are TRBV14 and TRBJ2-3, with D perhaps matching TRBD2 (6 bases). Germline V gene sequence: CDR1 SGHDN, CDR2 FVKESK. V lost 4 bases to trimming and J lost 5 bases, with 10 bases between them. This CDR3 region has 13 residues.

This clonotype came up many times. V and J are TRBV7-9 and TRBJ1-1; D call uncertain. The CDR3 extends over 13 amino acids. With 6 bases removed from V and 4 bases from J, the gap between germline ends came to 12 bases. Germline-derived CDR1 and CDR2 are SEHNR and FQNEAQ (reference sequence). CDR3 residues: CASSSEVSTEAFF. The DNA of the CDR3 is TGTGCCAGCAGTTCTGAGGTCAGCACTGAAGCTTTCTTT.

This clonotype was found a few times. This chain joins TRBV19 and TRBJ1-1; D ambiguous. The V gene lost 6 bases and the J gene lost 4 bases, with 15 bases spanning the gap. This CDR3 region has 14 residues. From germline, CDR1 is LNHDA and CDR2 SQIVND (reference sequence). The CDR3 DNA sequence: TGTGCCAGTAGCCGTAGTAGCGCGGGCACTGAAGCTTTCTTT. Translated: CASSRSSAGTEAFF.

This clonotype has ten or more counts. The rearrangement links TRBV28 to TRBJ2-7, with D possibly called TRBD1 or TRBD2 (6 bases each). V was cut by 2 bases and J by 1 base, with 12 bases left in between. The CDR3 covers 15 residues. Germline CDR1 and CDR2: MDHEN and SYDVKM. CDR3 in DNA: TGTGCCAGCAGTTTAGACCGGGGGCCTTCCTACGAGCAGTACTTC. Translation: CASSLDRGPSYEQYF.

The table lists this clonotype with many counts. As DNA, the CDR3 is TGTGCCAGTCGACTCGGGACAGGCAACTATGGCTACACCTTC. The encoded protein is CASRLGTGNYGYTF. This chain connects TRBV19 to TRBJ1-2; 8 bases agree with TRBD1. The CDR3 consists of 14 residues. V gave up 8 bases and J gave up 2 bases; unmatched junction bases: 7. Germline V gene lookup returns CDR1 LNHDA and CDR2 SQIVND (reference sequence).

This clonotype was counted ten times or more. The rearrangement links TRBV5-8 to TRBJ2-3; 8 nucleotides agree with TRBD1. This CDR3 contains 14 residues. J lost 6 bases, V lost 0 bases, and 3 bases had no gene match. The germline CDR1 and CDR2 sequences are SGHTS and YDEGEE. Here the CDR3 reads CASSLEDRDDTQYF. Here the CDR3 DNA reads TGTGCCAGCAGCTTGGAGGACAGGGACGATACGCAGTATTTT.

DNA for the CDR3: TGTGCCAGCAGCTTATCGGGACTTCATGAGCAGTTCTTC. This encodes CASSLSGLHEQFF. This rearrangement joins TRBV11-2 to TRBJ2-1; a weak D match, TRBD2 (6 bases). Trimming took off 2 bases at V and 8 bases at J, with 10 bases between the two ends. Germline loops: CDR1 SGHAT, CDR2 FQNNGV. This CDR3 contains 13 residues.

The genes are TRBV11-2 and TRBJ1-1; the D gene is possibly TRBD1 (5 bases). Trimming removed 5 bases from V and 4 bases from J, with 14 bases in between. Germline V CDR1 and CDR2: SGHAT, FQNNGV. The CDR3 runs to 14 residues. The CDR3 coding sequence is TGTGCCAGCAGCCGCGTCGGGGCGGTCACTGAAGCTTTCTTT. Its translation: CASSRVGAVTEAFF.

This clonotype was found many times. The gene calls are TRBV27 and TRBJ1-4; no clear D. This CDR3 is built from 15 residues. V lost 1 base and J 0 bases, leaving 6 bases between the germline ends. The germline V gene has CDR1 MNHEY and CDR2 SMNVEV (reference sequence). CDR3 protein: CASSLLAATNEKLFF. The CDR3 DNA reads as TGTGCCAGCAGTTTATTGGCAGCAACTAATGAAAAACTGTTTTTT.

This clonotype was observed at least ten times. This chain connects TRBV24-1 to TRBJ2-5; a weak D match, TRBD1 (5 bases). The CDR3 has 15 amino acids. Deletions cut 2 bases from V and 3 bases from J, with 12 bases between. Germline V gene data show CDR1 as KGHDR and CDR2 as SFDVKD. The CDR3 protein is CATSDSASTEETQYF. The CDR3 DNA is TGTGCCACCAGTGATTCCGCTTCGACAGAAGAGACCCAGTACTTC.

This clonotype occurred many times. This chain connects TRBV6-2 or TRBV6-3 to TRBJ2-5, with TRBD2 as a possible D gene (6 bases). The CDR3 has 14 residues. The germline gives CDR1 MNHEY, CDR2 SVGEGT. V lost 5 bases and J 4 bases, leaving 14 bases between the germline ends. The CDR3 reads CASSEGGYPETQYF. DNA of the CDR3: TGTGCCAGCAGTGAAGGAGGGTATCCAGAGACCCAGTACTTC.

The chain recombines TRBV6-5 with TRBJ1-6, with TRBD1 matching 7 bases. This CDR3 comprises 16 residues. The ends lost 4 bases at V and 10 bases at J; junction bases unmatched: 13. Germline loops: CDR1 MNHEY, CDR2 SVGAGI. The CDR3 loop is CASSSSRGVLGSPLHF. The CDR3 DNA reads as TGTGCCAGCAGTTCAAGCAGGGGGGTTTTGGGGTCACCCCTCCACTTT.

This clonotype showed up many times. The chain combines TRBV5-8 with TRBJ2-7, with TRBD1 identical over 8 bases. CDR1 is SGHTS and CDR2 is YDEGEE in the germline V gene. The V gene end was trimmed by 4 bases and the J gene end by 3 bases; junction bases not matched to a gene: 9. The CDR3 has 15 residues. In DNA form, the CDR3 reads TGTGCCAGCAGCACCGGGACAGGACTAATCTACGAGCAGTACTTC. Residues: CASSTGTGLIYEQYF.

This clonotype was detected ten times or more. The CDR3 sequence is CSARGDSGHRTDTQYF. The CDR3 DNA is TGCAGTGCTAGAGGGGACTCGGGGCATCGCACAGATACGCAGTATTTT. The chain uses TRBV20-1 and TRBJ2-3; possibly TRBD2 for D (6 bases). From germline, CDR1 is DFQATT and CDR2 SNEGSKA (reference sequence). The V end was cut by 1 base, the J end by 1 base, with 15 bases between. The CDR3 sequence is 16 residues long.

This clonotype was detected a few times. V usage is TRBV6-2 or TRBV6-3 and J usage is TRBJ2-7, with D tentatively TRBD2 (5 bases). CDR1 and CDR2 (germline): MNHEY, SVGEGT. The CDR3 is 13 amino acids. With 4 bases removed from V and 2 bases from J, the gap between germline ends came to 9 bases. CDR3 bases: TGTGCCAGCAGTTCCTCGGGGACCTACGAGCAGTACTTC. It encodes CASSSSGTYEQYF.

The chain links TRBV29-1 to TRBJ1-1, with D hard to call. Trimming cost V 7 bases and J 7 bases, with 13 bases left between them. Germline assignment: CDR1 SQVTM and CDR2 ANQGSEA. The CDR3 contains 11 residues. The CDR3 loop reads CSASRADEAFF. The CDR3 DNA reads TGCAGCGCCTCTCGGGCGGATGAAGCTTTCTTT.

This clonotype appeared many times. This sequence joins TRBV20-1 and TRBJ2-3; 10 nucleotides align to TRBD2. Trimming took 3 bases from V and 3 from J; bases not matched to a gene: 9. The length of the CDR3 is 16 residues. CDR1 and CDR2 from the germline V gene are DFQATT and SNEGSKA (reference sequence). The CDR3 is CSASGSTSGLTDTQYF. CDR3 DNA sequence: TGCAGTGCTAGCGGTTCGACTAGCGGGTTGACAGATACGCAGTATTTT.